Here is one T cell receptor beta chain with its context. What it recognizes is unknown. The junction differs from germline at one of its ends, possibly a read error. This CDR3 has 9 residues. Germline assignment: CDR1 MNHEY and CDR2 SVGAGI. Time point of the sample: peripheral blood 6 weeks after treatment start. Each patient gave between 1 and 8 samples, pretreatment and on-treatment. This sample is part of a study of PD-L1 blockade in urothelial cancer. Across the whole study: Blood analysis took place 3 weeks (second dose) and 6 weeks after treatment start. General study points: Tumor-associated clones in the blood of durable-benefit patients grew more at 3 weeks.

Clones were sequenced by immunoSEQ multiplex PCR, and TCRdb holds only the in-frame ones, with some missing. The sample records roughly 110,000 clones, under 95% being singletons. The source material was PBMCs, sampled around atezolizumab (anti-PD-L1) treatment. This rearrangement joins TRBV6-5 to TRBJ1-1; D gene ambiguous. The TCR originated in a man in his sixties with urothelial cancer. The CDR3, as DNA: TGTGCCAGCAGTGAACGGAGGGTATTT. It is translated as CASSERRVF.